Following are 27 T cell receptor beta chains from one sample sequenced in a study of T cell responses to AZD1222 COVID-19 vaccine. Sequenced by immunoSEQ multiplex PCR; TCRdb stores in-frame clones only, minus some. The repertoire consists of around 63,000 clones, with approximately 83% occurring once and the leading ten covering around 19%. The sample here was peripheral blood, taken on day 0 of AZD1222 vaccination. These receptors all stem from an adult in good health.

In nucleotides, the CDR3 is TGTGCCAGCAGCTTGGATCCGGCCGGGGAGCTGTTTTTT. As protein: CASSLDPAGELFF. The V and J genes are TRBV5-4 and TRBJ2-2; D ambiguous. V was shortened by 0 bases and J by 6 bases, with 6 bases between the two germline ends. The CDR3 is 13 residues long. Germline CDR1 reads SGHNT; CDR2 reads YYREEE (reference sequence). Variable domain in full (rest from reference TRBV5-4 and TRBJ2-2): ETGVTQSPTHLIKTRGQQVTLRCSSQSGHNTVSWYQQALGQGPQFIFQYYREEENGRGNFPPRFSGLQFPNYSSELNVNALELDDSALYLCASSLDPAGELFFGEGSRLTVL.

V gene TRBV3-1 (or the pseudogene TRBV3-2) combines with J gene TRBJ1-4, with D hard to call. From germline, CDR1 is LGHDT and CDR2 YNNKEL (reference sequence). The CDR3 has 15 residues. V lost 2 bases, J lost 0 bases, and 7 bases lay in between. CDR3 sequence reads: CASSQMATTNEKLFF. In DNA form, the CDR3 reads TGTGCCAGCAGCCAAATGGCCACAACTAATGAAAAACTGTTTTTT.

The rearrangement uses TRBV19 and TRBJ1-2; D remains ambiguous. The germline V and J ends were trimmed by 6 bases and 4 bases, with 6 bases remaining between them. Germline V CDR1 and CDR2: LNHDA, SQIVND (reference sequence). The CDR3 sequence is 11 residues long. The CDR3 nucleotides read TGTGCCAGTAGCTACACCTATGGCTACACCTTC. Residues: CASSYTYGYTF.

Comments on this clone: The sample carries other DNA sequences with the same CDR3. J is TRBJ1-2 and V is TRBV6-6; D is perhaps TRBD1 (5 bases). The V and J ends lost 0 bases and 2 bases respectively, with 7 bases between them. This CDR3 comprises 14 residues. Germline-derived CDR1 and CDR2 are MNHNY and SVGAGI (reference sequence). CDR3 sequence reads: CASSYSRGNYGYTF. DNA for the CDR3: TGTGCCAGCAGTTACTCGAGGGGAAACTATGGCTACACCTTC.

V is TRBV28 and J is TRBJ2-1; unclear D gene. The germline V gene encodes CDR1 MDHEN and CDR2 SYDVKM. The CDR3 has 14 residues. Trimming took 6 bases from V and 0 from J, leaving 9 bases between them. For the CDR3, the DNA is TGTGCCAGCAGGCTAAGAATCTCCTACAATGAGCAGTTCTTC. Its protein product is CASRLRISYNEQFF.

CDR3 nucleotide sequence: TGTGCCAGCAGTCGGAAGGGCGCGAACACTGAAGCTTTCTTT. Translated, it gives CASSRKGANTEAFF. The chain couples TRBV6-6 to TRBJ1-1; D is undetermined. The V and J ends lost 5 bases and 1 base respectively, with 11 bases between them. The CDR3 contains 14 residues. Germline values: CDR1 MNHNY, CDR2 SVGAGI (reference sequence).

This clone was detected only a few times. The germline gene is not matched at one end of the junction; a read error may be the cause. The rearrangement uses TRBV12-3 or TRBV12-4 and TRBJ1-6; no clear D gene. The CDR3 sequence is 10 residues long. The CDR3 sequence is CASGHPERRF. CDR3 sequence (DNA): TGTGCCAGCGGTCACCCAGAGAGAAGATTT.

In DNA, the CDR3 is TGTGCCAGCAGGGCACGCGGCGAGCAGTACTTC. It translates to CASRARGEQYF. The chain links TRBV6-5 to TRBJ2-7; D call uncertain. V lost 6 bases to trimming and J lost 6 bases, with 9 bases between them. The CDR3 has 11 residues. The germline V gene has CDR1 MNHEY and CDR2 SVGAGI.

A remark on this clone: Mismatch with germline at one junction end may stem from a read error. The rearrangement uses TRBV7-7 and TRBJ2-5, with TRBD2 identical over 8 bases. The CDR3 has 16 residues. CDR1 and CDR2 from the germline V gene are SSHAT and FNYEAQ (reference sequence). The CDR3 is CASSSGLAPKGETQYF. The CDR3 bases are TGTGCTAGCAGCTCCGGACTAGCTCCTAAGGGGGAGACCCAGTACTTC. The variable domain in full, completed from reference TRBV7-7 and TRBJ2-5, reads GAGVSQSPRYKVTKRGQDVTLRCDPISSHATLYWYQQALGQGPEFLTYFNYEAQPDKSGLPSDRFSAERPEGSISTLTIQRTEQRDSAMYRCASSSGLAPKGETQYFGPGTRLLVL.

The rearrangement links TRBV19 to TRBJ1-2; D remains unclear. Germline V gene lookup returns CDR1 LNHDA and CDR2 SQIVND (reference sequence). The V end lost 5 bases, the J end lost 8 bases, and 9 bases lay between the germline ends. The CDR3 covers 11 residues. CDR3 protein: CASSREKGYTF. The CDR3 bases are TGTGCCAGTAGTCGGGAGAAAGGCTACACCTTC. Full variable domain (missing parts from reference TRBV19 and TRBJ1-2): DGGITQSPKYLFRKEGQNVTLSCEQNLNHDAMYWYRQDPGQGLRLIYYSQIVNDFQKGDIAEGYSVSREKKESFPLTVTSAQKNPTAFYLCASSREKGYTFGSGTRLTVV.

The count of this clone is one. V is TRBV5-3 and J is TRBJ2-4; 14 bases map to TRBD2. TRBV5-3 is assigned to the ORF class and has an uncertain function. The CDR3 length is 18 residues. The junction had 6 bases not matched to a gene; V was cut back by 4 bases and J by 0 bases. The CDR3 region is CARSRGLAGEGAKNIQYF. CDR3 DNA sequence: TGTGCCAGAAGCCGGGGACTAGCGGGGGAGGGAGCCAAAAACATTCAGTACTTC.

This clone was found once. The chain employs TRBV19 and TRBJ1-2; D gene uncertain. The CDR3 contains 11 residues. Trimming shortened V by 4 bases and J by 4 bases, and 4 bases separated the two germline ends. Germline V lookup: CDR1 LNHDA, CDR2 SQIVND (reference sequence). For the CDR3, the DNA is TGTGCCAGTAGTAAGGGCTATGGCTACACCTTC. Amino acids: CASSKGYGYTF.

The chain is built from TRBV2 and TRBJ1-3; D is uncertain. Germline CDR1 reads SNHLY; CDR2 reads FYNNEI. This CDR3 contains 16 residues. The V gene lost 4 bases and the J gene lost 1 base, with 14 bases spanning the gap. CDR3 sequence reads: CASSVEGMRSGNTIYF. CDR3 nucleotides: TGTGCCAGCAGTGTCGAGGGAATGCGTTCTGGAAACACCATATATTTT.

This chain uses TRBV5-1 with TRBJ1-1; the D gene is possibly TRBD1 (6 bases). The CDR3 totals 13 residues. V lost 3 bases, J lost 2 bases, and 8 bases lay in between. Per germline, CDR1 SGHRS and CDR2 YFSETQ. CDR3 DNA: TGCGCCAGCAGCTGGACAGATAACACTGAAGCTTTCTTT. Amino acids: CASSWTDNTEAFF.

The V gene is TRBV9, the J gene TRBJ2-3; 8 bases align to TRBD1. The CDR3 extends over 17 amino acids. Germline CDR1 SGDLS, CDR2 YYNGEE. The V segment lost 0 bases and the J segment 1 base; nucleotides outside the gene matches: 7. CDR3 DNA sequence: TGTGCCAGCAGCGTAGCTCCGGCGGGACAGGGCACAGATACGCAGTATTTT. Translated: CASSVAPAGQGTDTQYF.

The CDR3 DNA reads as TGTGCCAGCAGTGAGTCCCCCAAGGGTTTCGCTGGCTACACCTTC. It codes for CASSESPKGFAGYTF. This chain connects TRBV6-4 to TRBJ1-2, with D hard to call. CDR1 MRHNA and CDR2 SNTAGT come from the germline V gene. The CDR3 has 15 amino acids. The ends were cut back, 3 bases at V and 7 bases at J, with 18 bases in the middle.

This clone was counted a single time. This rearrangement joins TRBV3-1 (or the pseudogene TRBV3-2) to TRBJ2-1; 13 bases line up with TRBD2. Germline V lookup: CDR1 LGHDT, CDR2 YNNKEL (reference sequence). Trimming removed 4 bases from V and 9 bases from J; junction bases left unmatched: 3. This CDR3 spans 14 amino acids. The CDR3 region is CASSPWTSGGEQFF. The CDR3 DNA reads as TGTGCCAGCAGCCCCTGGACTAGCGGGGGTGAGCAGTTCTTC.

The CDR3 coding sequence is TGTGCCAGCAGCCGTCCAGGGACCGGGGAGCTGTTTTTT. Protein: CASSRPGTGELFF. The chain uses TRBV9 and TRBJ2-2, with D perhaps TRBD1 (5 bases). Per germline, CDR1 SGDLS and CDR2 YYNGEE. The CDR3 runs to 13 residues. The germline V and J ends were trimmed by 4 bases and 5 bases, with 9 bases remaining between them.

The chain has TRBV25-1 and TRBJ1-4, with D unclear. Germline V lookup: CDR1 MGHDK, CDR2 SYGVNS. This CDR3 is built from 18 residues. Trimming left V 7 bases short and J 4 bases short, with 25 bases between. The CDR3 nucleotides read TGTGCCAGCATAGGAAGTCGGAGAGGATATGGGGTTAATGAAAAACTGTTTTTT. It is translated as CASIGSRRGYGVNEKLFF.

J is TRBJ1-4 and V is TRBV5-1; D is perhaps TRBD1 (6 bases). From germline, CDR1 is SGHRS and CDR2 YFSETQ. The CDR3 loop spans 14 amino acids. V lost 2 bases to trimming and J lost 4 bases, with 9 bases between them. The CDR3 coding sequence is TGCGCCAGCAGCTTAAGGGGGATTAATGAAAAACTGTTTTTT. It specifies CASSLRGINEKLFF. Complete variable domain (other parts from reference TRBV5-1 and TRBJ1-4): KAGVTQTPRYLIKTRGQQVTLSCSPISGHRSVSWYQQTPGQGLQFLFEYFSETQRNKGNFPGRFSGRQFSNSRSEMNVSTLELGDSALYLCASSLRGINEKLFFGSGTQLSVL.

V and J are TRBV27 and TRBJ2-1; 7 nucleotides line up with TRBD1. The junction had 5 bases not matched to a gene; V was cut back by 6 bases and J by 9 bases. This CDR3 has 12 amino acids. CDR1 and CDR2 from the germline V gene are MNHEY and SMNVEV (reference sequence). Here the CDR3 DNA reads TGTGCCAGCAGGTTCAAGGGGGCTGAGCAGTTCTTC. Its translation is CASRFKGAEQFF.

The chain combines TRBV13 with TRBJ1-2; D is possibly TRBD1 (6 bases). CDR1 is PRHDT, CDR2 FYEKMQ, per germline (reference sequence). V lost 2 bases, J lost 4 bases, and 26 bases lay in between. The CDR3 sequence is 19 residues long. This CDR3 is CASSLPWGRSDPYLYGYTF. DNA of the CDR3: TGTGCCAGCAGCTTACCCTGGGGGCGGTCTGACCCTTACCTCTATGGCTACACCTTC.

The CDR3 protein is CASSLRGQTPTDTQYF. In DNA, the CDR3 is TGTGCCAGCAGCCTCAGGGGACAAACCCCCACAGATACGCAGTATTTT. The chain employs TRBV11-2 and TRBJ2-3; D is perhaps TRBD1 (6 bases). Germline CDR1 and CDR2: SGHAT and FQNNGV. Trimming removed 5 bases from V and 2 bases from J, with 17 bases in between. The CDR3 extends over 16 amino acids.

V usage is TRBV6-1 and J usage is TRBJ1-1; D ambiguous. V was shortened by 3 bases and J by 6 bases, with 8 bases between the two germline ends. CDR3 size: 12 residues. CDR1 MNHNS and CDR2 SASEGT come from the germline V gene. The DNA for the CDR3 is TGTGCCAGCAGTGACCTTCTGGCTGAAGCTTTCTTT. Protein product: CASSDLLAEAFF.

This chain uses TRBV9 with TRBJ1-3; D is unclear. The CDR3 is 15 residues long. Germline values: CDR1 SGDLS, CDR2 YYNGEE. Deletions cut 4 bases from V and 0 bases from J, with 11 bases between. The CDR3 reads CASSPTPYSGNTIYF. Written as DNA, the CDR3 is TGTGCCAGCAGCCCGACACCTTACTCTGGAAACACCATATATTTT.

V usage is TRBV7-3 and J usage is TRBJ1-6; 7 positions agree with TRBD1. Germline-derived CDR1 and CDR2 are SGHTA and FQGTGA. V was pared by 5 bases and J by 7 bases, with 8 bases of the junction left unmatched. This CDR3 is 15 amino acids long. Here the CDR3 DNA reads TGTGCCAGCAGCCCCCAGGGGGGAGGCAATTCACCCCTCCACTTT. Protein: CASSPQGGGNSPLHF.

The gene calls are TRBV3-1 (or the pseudogene TRBV3-2) and TRBJ2-7; D gene uncertain. Germline V gene sequence: CDR1 LGHDT, CDR2 YNNKEL (reference sequence). The CDR3 length is 17 residues. V was shortened by 1 base and J by 6 bases, with 22 bases between the two germline ends. CDR3 in DNA: TGTGCCAGCAGCCAAGGACGGAGCTCGCCTCTCAGGTTCGAGCAGTACTTC. Translating it yields CASSQGRSSPLRFEQYF.